This T cell receptor (beta chain) is from a study of neurological immune-mediated disorders. Time point described: longitudinal time-point 1 (baseline). Healthy controls were blood bank volunteers in Maryland, USA. Only one count was recorded for this clonotype. The junction departs from the called germline gene at one end, perhaps through a read error. Synthesis of cDNA used 5'RACE (with 10-nucleotide random UMIs). TCRdb reprocessed the 5' RACE reads via MiXCR and lists one record per CDR3 protein. In the table there are 60,000 to 90,000 distinct CDR3 sequences, roughly a tenth of which are singletons. Germline loops: CDR1 SGHTA, CDR2 FQGTGA. This CDR3 region has 13 residues.

This rearrangement joins TRBV7-3 to TRBJ1-1; D uncertain. Sequenced material: PBMCs. The clonotype originates from a man aged 25-45 years in good health. The CDR3 nucleotides are TGTGCCATCAGCTTAAGGCAGAACACTGAAGCTTTCTTT. Its translation is CAISLRQNTEAFF.